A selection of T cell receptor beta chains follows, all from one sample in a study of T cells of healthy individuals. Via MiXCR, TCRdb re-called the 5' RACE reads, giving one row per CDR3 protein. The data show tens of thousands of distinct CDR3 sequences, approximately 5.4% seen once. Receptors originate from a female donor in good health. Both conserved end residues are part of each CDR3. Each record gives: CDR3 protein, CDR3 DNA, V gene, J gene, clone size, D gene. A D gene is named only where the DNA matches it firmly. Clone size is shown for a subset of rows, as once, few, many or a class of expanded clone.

CDR3 protein: CASSLDRANTGELFF
CDR3 DNA: TGCGCCAGCAGCCTGGACAGGGCGAACACCGGGGAGCTGTTTTTT
V gene: TRBV5-1
J gene: TRBJ2-2
clone size: many
D gene: TRBD1

CDR3 protein: CASSPPGLAVSDEQFF
CDR3 DNA: TGTGCCAGCAGCCCTCCGGGACTAGCGGTTTCTGATGAGCAGTTCTTC
V gene: TRBV4-2
J gene: TRBJ2-1
clone size: few
D gene: TRBD2

CDR3 protein: CASSLVDDPGQGSTGELFF
CDR3 DNA: TGCGCCAGCAGCTTGGTCGATGATCCGGGACAGGGATCCACCGGGGAGCTGTTTTTT
V gene: TRBV5-1
J gene: TRBJ2-2
clone size: many
D gene: TRBD1

CDR3 protein: CASSRSEGINYGYTF
CDR3 DNA: TGTGCCAGCTCACGTTCAGAGGGTATTAACTATGGCTACACCTTC
V gene: TRBV18
J gene: TRBJ1-2
clone size: many
D gene: -

CDR3 protein: CAWSSSTVSNQPQHF
CDR3 DNA: TGTGCCTGGAGTTCCTCGACAGTGAGCAATCAGCCCCAGCATTTT
V gene: TRBV30
J gene: TRBJ1-5
clone size: -
D gene: -

CDR3 protein: CASSQEGSGRWTGELFF
CDR3 DNA: TGCGCCAGCAGCCAAGAGGGCAGCGGGAGATGGACCGGGGAGCTGTTTTTT
V gene: TRBV4-3
J gene: TRBJ2-2
clone size: many
D gene: TRBD2

CDR3 protein: CASSLVLRGDQPQHF
CDR3 DNA: TGTGCCAGCAGTTTAGTTCTGAGGGGTGATCAGCCCCAGCATTTT
V gene: TRBV28
J gene: TRBJ1-5
clone size: -
D gene: -

CDR3 protein: CASSSQTGQNEKLFF
CDR3 DNA: TGTGCCAGCAGCTCACAGACAGGCCAGAATGAAAAACTGTTTTTT
V gene: TRBV7-2
J gene: TRBJ1-4
clone size: many
D gene: -

CDR3 protein: CASSYHRDSNQPQHF
CDR3 DNA: TGTGCCAGCAGTTACCACAGGGACAGCAATCAGCCCCAGCATTTT
V gene: TRBV6-2/TRBV6-3
J gene: TRBJ1-5
clone size: many
D gene: -

CDR3 protein: CASSLAIRPVRYEQYF
CDR3 DNA: TGTGCCAGCAGCTTGGCCATCCGCCCGGTCCGCTACGAGCAGTACTTC
V gene: TRBV5-5
J gene: TRBJ2-7
clone size: many
D gene: -

CDR3 protein: CASSFRVGPLYNEQFF
CDR3 DNA: TGTGCCAGCAGCTTCAGGGTCGGTCCTCTCTACAATGAGCAGTTCTTC
V gene: TRBV7-9
J gene: TRBJ2-1
clone size: many
D gene: -

CDR3 protein: CASSPPGTRASGNTIYF
CDR3 DNA: TGTGCCAGCTCACCACCGGGAACACGGGCCTCTGGAAACACCATATATTTT
V gene: TRBV18
J gene: TRBJ1-3
clone size: -
D gene: -

CDR3 protein: CASSLPGTGYNEQFF
CDR3 DNA: TGTGCCAGCAGTCTGCCCGGGACAGGCTACAATGAGCAGTTCTTC
V gene: TRBV6-5
J gene: TRBJ2-1
clone size: -
D gene: TRBD1

CDR3 protein: CASSLAKKGVGTNTGELFF
CDR3 DNA: TGTGCCAGCAGCTTGGCCAAAAAAGGCGTCGGGACGAACACCGGGGAGCTGTTTTTT
V gene: TRBV5-4
J gene: TRBJ2-2
clone size: -
D gene: -

CDR3 protein: CASSYGGQGTSQPQHF
CDR3 DNA: TGTGCCAGCAGTTACGGGGGACAGGGGACAAGCCAGCCCCAGCATTTT
V gene: TRBV6-2/TRBV6-3
J gene: TRBJ1-5
clone size: -
D gene: TRBD1

CDR3 protein: CASTLDRGIGIPGELFF
CDR3 DNA: TGTGCCAGCACTCTGGACAGGGGGATTGGAATCCCCGGGGAGCTGTTTTTT
V gene: TRBV28
J gene: TRBJ2-2
clone size: few
D gene: TRBD1

CDR3 protein: CASSLNPSVLYEQYF
CDR3 DNA: TGCGCCAGCAGCTTGAACCCTAGCGTACTCTACGAGCAGTACTTC
V gene: TRBV5-1
J gene: TRBJ2-7
clone size: many
D gene: -

CDR3 protein: CASSSLTSENFQF
CDR3 DNA: TGTGCCAGCAGTTCCCTCACTAGCGAGAACTTTCAATTC
V gene: TRBV28
J gene: TRBJ2-7
clone size: many
D gene: TRBD2

CDR3 protein: CASSYYDLGEQYF
CDR3 DNA: TGTGCCAGCAGTTACTACGACTTGGGCGAGCAGTACTTC
V gene: TRBV6-2/TRBV6-3
J gene: TRBJ2-7
clone size: many
D gene: -

CDR3 protein: CASSYSGGRALYEQYF
CDR3 DNA: TGTGCCAGCAGTTACTCTGGCGGCCGGGCCCTCTACGAGCAGTACTTC
V gene: TRBV6-2/TRBV6-3
J gene: TRBJ2-7
clone size: many
D gene: -

CDR3 protein: CASSIDTGGISNQPQHF
CDR3 DNA: TGTGCCAGTAGTATAGATACGGGCGGGATTAGCAATCAGCCCCAGCATTTT
V gene: TRBV19
J gene: TRBJ1-5
clone size: -
D gene: -

CDR3 protein: CASSPQPGGNSPLHF
CDR3 DNA: TGTGCCAGCAGCCCACAGCCAGGAGGCAATTCACCCCTCCACTTT
V gene: TRBV7-2
J gene: TRBJ1-6
clone size: -
D gene: -

CDR3 protein: CASNPTFLTSGSSTDTQYF
CDR3 DNA: TGTGCCAGCAACCCGACCTTTTTGACTAGCGGGAGTAGCACAGATACGCAGTATTTT
V gene: TRBV3-2
J gene: TRBJ2-3
clone size: many
D gene: -

CDR3 protein: CASTTLYNSPLHF
CDR3 DNA: TGTGCCAGCACAACCCTTTATAATTCACCCCTCCACTTT
V gene: TRBV6-6
J gene: TRBJ1-6
clone size: many
D gene: -

CDR3 protein: CASSLVGDTEAFF
CDR3 DNA: TGTGCCAGCAGCCTTGTAGGGGATACTGAAGCTTTCTTT
V gene: TRBV7-9
J gene: TRBJ1-1
clone size: many
D gene: -

CDR3 protein: CASRGAGLNTEAFF
CDR3 DNA: TGTGCCAGCAGAGGAGCAGGGTTGAACACTGAAGCTTTCTTT
V gene: TRBV6-6
J gene: TRBJ1-1
clone size: few
D gene: -

CDR3 protein: CASSLSRGLMNNEQFF
CDR3 DNA: TGTGCCAGCAGCTTAAGCCGGGGGTTGATGAACAATGAGCAGTTCTTC
V gene: TRBV7-3
J gene: TRBJ2-1
clone size: few
D gene: -

CDR3 protein: CASKDRETQPQHF
CDR3 DNA: TGTGCCAGCAAAGACAGGGAGACTCAGCCCCAGCATTTT
V gene: TRBV2
J gene: TRBJ1-5
clone size: -
D gene: TRBD1

CDR3 protein: CASRRGLSGWADTQYF
CDR3 DNA: TGTGCCAGCAGACGGGGACTATCCGGATGGGCAGATACGCAGTATTTT
V gene: TRBV6-5
J gene: TRBJ2-3
clone size: many
D gene: TRBD2

CDR3 protein: CSARGRDSYNEQFF
CDR3 DNA: TGCAGTGCTAGAGGGCGGGACTCCTACAATGAGCAGTTCTTC
V gene: TRBV20-1
J gene: TRBJ2-1
clone size: many
D gene: -

CDR3 protein: CASSLGLSTGELFF
CDR3 DNA: TGTGCCAGCAGCCTCGGACTATCGACCGGGGAGCTGTTTTTT
V gene: TRBV7-9
J gene: TRBJ2-2
clone size: -
D gene: -

CDR3 protein: CAWSPGDGSYEQYF
CDR3 DNA: TGTGCCTGGAGTCCTGGGGACGGGTCCTACGAGCAGTACTTC
V gene: TRBV30
J gene: TRBJ2-7
clone size: few
D gene: -

CDR3 protein: CATRRGDRAAGNTIYF
CDR3 DNA: TGTGCCACCCGCCGAGGAGACAGGGCAGCTGGAAACACCATATATTTT
V gene: TRBV10-3
J gene: TRBJ1-3
clone size: -
D gene: TRBD1

CDR3 protein: CAWRKWTSERDEQFF
CDR3 DNA: TGTGCCTGGAGAAAATGGACTAGCGAGAGGGATGAGCAGTTCTTC
V gene: TRBV30
J gene: TRBJ2-1
clone size: few
D gene: TRBD2

CDR3 protein: CASRDPTKRDYNEQFF
CDR3 DNA: TGTGCCAGCAGGGACCCAACTAAGCGGGACTACAATGAGCAGTTCTTC
V gene: TRBV6-2/TRBV6-3
J gene: TRBJ2-1
clone size: many
D gene: TRBD2

CDR3 protein: CASSYGLAGAVEQYF
CDR3 DNA: TGTGCCAGTAGTTACGGACTAGCGGGGGCGGTCGAGCAGTACTTC
V gene: TRBV19
J gene: TRBJ2-7
clone size: many
D gene: TRBD2

CDR3 protein: CASSYVGVPSYEQYF
CDR3 DNA: TGTGCCAGCAGTTATGTAGGGGTTCCCTCCTACGAGCAGTACTTC
V gene: TRBV6-2/TRBV6-3
J gene: TRBJ2-7
clone size: few
D gene: -

CDR3 protein: CSAEEDRAPTGTGELFF
CDR3 DNA: TGCAGCGCCGAGGAGGATAGGGCTCCTACGGGGACCGGGGAGCTGTTTTTT
V gene: TRBV29-1
J gene: TRBJ2-2
clone size: few
D gene: -